The rows below give T cell receptor beta chains drawn from one sample of a study of blood T cells in healthy people across ages. One entry per CDR3 protein, called by TCRdb with MiXCR from the 5' RACE reads. This table holds hundreds of thousands of distinct CDR3 sequences, approximately 50% found once. Sequences were obtained from blood. All receptors come from a man between 60 and 75 years old in good health. The CDR3 runs from the conserved cysteine through the conserved F or W. The D gene is left open where the match is weak. Clone size is shown for a subset of rows, as once, few, many or a class of expanded clone.

CDR3 length: 15
D gene: NA
clone size: NA
J gene: TRBJ1-2
V gene: TRBV20-1
CDR3 protein: CSARIPRGSMYGYTF

CDR3 length: 15
D gene: TRBD1
clone size: NA
J gene: TRBJ1-6
V gene: TRBV18
CDR3 protein: CASSPTRGLESPPHF

CDR3 length: 13
D gene: NA
clone size: few
J gene: TRBJ2-1
V gene: TRBV10-3
CDR3 protein: CAISEKTTGEQFF

CDR3 length: 13
D gene: NA
clone size: NA
J gene: TRBJ2-7
V gene: TRBV29-1
CDR3 protein: CSVRRGPAYEQYF

CDR3 length: 15
D gene: NA
clone size: NA
J gene: TRBJ2-5
V gene: TRBV12-3/TRBV12-4
CDR3 protein: CASSYGASVQETQYF

CDR3 length: 13
D gene: NA
clone size: NA
J gene: TRBJ1-2
V gene: TRBV10-3
CDR3 protein: CAISPDGIYGYTF

CDR3 length: 15
D gene: NA
clone size: NA
J gene: TRBJ1-1
V gene: TRBV7-2
CDR3 protein: CASTDKRGDNTEAFF

CDR3 length: 14
D gene: TRBD1
clone size: many
J gene: TRBJ2-3
V gene: TRBV27
CDR3 protein: CASSSDRVRHTQYF

CDR3 length: 14
D gene: NA
clone size: NA
J gene: TRBJ2-2
V gene: TRBV28
CDR3 protein: CASSPTPFTGELFF

CDR3 length: 15
D gene: NA
clone size: NA
J gene: NA
V gene: TRBV5-1
CDR3 protein: CASSLGAGAHYEQYF

CDR3 length: 12
D gene: NA
clone size: NA
J gene: TRBJ1-1
V gene: TRBV20-1
CDR3 protein: CSAPKQQGEAFF

CDR3 length: 13
D gene: NA
clone size: NA
J gene: TRBJ2-7
V gene: TRBV7-9
CDR3 protein: CASSSIQGYEQYF

CDR3 length: 12
D gene: TRBD1
clone size: NA
J gene: TRBJ2-5
V gene: TRBV29-1
CDR3 protein: CSVWDRENEQYF

CDR3 length: 12
D gene: NA
clone size: NA
J gene: TRBJ1-2
V gene: TRBV20-1
CDR3 protein: CSASQGSYGYTF

CDR3 length: 15
D gene: NA
clone size: NA
J gene: TRBJ2-5
V gene: TRBV4-1
CDR3 protein: CASSQTGKYQETQYF

CDR3 length: 15
D gene: NA
clone size: NA
J gene: TRBJ2-1
V gene: TRBV20-1
CDR3 protein: CSASGGGAPYNEQFF

CDR3 length: 14
D gene: NA
clone size: NA
J gene: TRBJ1-3
V gene: TRBV2
CDR3 protein: CASSEPRAGNTIYF

CDR3 length: 15
D gene: TRBD1
clone size: many
J gene: TRBJ2-7
V gene: TRBV20-1
CDR3 protein: CSASGQGAVVHEQYF

CDR3 length: 15
D gene: NA
clone size: NA
J gene: TRBJ1-1
V gene: TRBV7-6
CDR3 protein: CASSLAPGSNTEAFF

CDR3 length: 16
D gene: NA
clone size: few
J gene: TRBJ2-5
V gene: TRBV5-1
CDR3 protein: CASSMAPPEAMETQYF

CDR3 length: 13
D gene: TRBD1
clone size: once
J gene: TRBJ1-6
V gene: TRBV20-1
CDR3 protein: CSASVDRWSPLHF

CDR3 length: 16
D gene: TRBD1
clone size: few
J gene: TRBJ1-5
V gene: TRBV24-1
CDR3 protein: CATSDGRTGLNQPQHF

CDR3 length: 15
D gene: TRBD2
clone size: NA
J gene: TRBJ2-1
V gene: TRBV6-2/TRBV6-3
CDR3 protein: CASSYTGGPYNEQFF

CDR3 length: 16
D gene: TRBD2
clone size: NA
J gene: TRBJ2-2
V gene: TRBV5-1
CDR3 protein: CASSWTVAGATGELFF

CDR3 length: 18
D gene: NA
clone size: NA
J gene: TRBJ2-3
V gene: TRBV28
CDR3 protein: CASSSPSGGGWVPDTQYF

CDR3 length: 15
D gene: TRBD1
clone size: NA
J gene: TRBJ2-7
V gene: TRBV5-1
CDR3 protein: CASSLGGTVSYEQYF

CDR3 length: 16
D gene: TRBD1
clone size: NA
J gene: TRBJ1-1
V gene: TRBV5-1
CDR3 protein: CASSLEAGGLNTEAFF

CDR3 length: 15
D gene: TRBD2
clone size: NA
J gene: TRBJ2-5
V gene: TRBV29-1
CDR3 protein: CSARGLAGPGNEQYF

CDR3 length: 17
D gene: NA
clone size: few
J gene: TRBJ1-5
V gene: TRBV5-8
CDR3 protein: CASSLGSEAGGNQPQHF

CDR3 length: 14
D gene: NA
clone size: NA
J gene: TRBJ2-3
V gene: TRBV12-3/TRBV12-4
CDR3 protein: CASSHRLGADTQYF

CDR3 length: 14
D gene: TRBD1
clone size: few
J gene: TRBJ1-2
V gene: TRBV28
CDR3 protein: CASSGTTGSYGYTF

CDR3 length: 13
D gene: NA
clone size: few
J gene: TRBJ2-3
V gene: TRBV6-2/TRBV6-3
CDR3 protein: CASSYAGREWQYF

CDR3 length: 15
D gene: TRBD2
clone size: NA
J gene: TRBJ2-5
V gene: TRBV7-9
CDR3 protein: CASSCPTSGQETQYF

CDR3 length: 15
D gene: NA
clone size: few
J gene: TRBJ2-7
V gene: TRBV20-1
CDR3 protein: CSARDPGSSSYEQYF

CDR3 length: 14
D gene: NA
clone size: once
J gene: TRBJ2-1
V gene: TRBV6-1
CDR3 protein: CASSGSPAGNEQFF

CDR3 length: 13
D gene: NA
clone size: NA
J gene: TRBJ2-3
V gene: TRBV27
CDR3 protein: CASSGKGTDTQYF

CDR3 length: 13
D gene: NA
clone size: NA
J gene: TRBJ1-2
V gene: TRBV20-1
CDR3 protein: CSAGGNPNYGYTF

CDR3 length: 13
D gene: NA
clone size: NA
J gene: NA
V gene: TRBV10-2
CDR3 protein: CASRTAGQETQYF

CDR3 length: 15
D gene: NA
clone size: few
J gene: NA
V gene: TRBV7-6
CDR3 protein: CASSLGRGQAYEQYF

CDR3 length: 15
D gene: NA
clone size: NA
J gene: TRBJ1-4
V gene: TRBV4-1
CDR3 protein: CASSAVGTSVGKLFF

CDR3 length: 17
D gene: TRBD1
clone size: NA
J gene: TRBJ2-6
V gene: TRBV6-1
CDR3 protein: CASSPRTGYPGANVLTF

CDR3 length: 14
D gene: NA
clone size: NA
J gene: TRBJ2-7
V gene: TRBV7-2
CDR3 protein: CASSRATMTYEQYF

CDR3 length: 13
D gene: NA
clone size: once
J gene: TRBJ1-2
V gene: TRBV12-3/TRBV12-4
CDR3 protein: CASDLRRHYGYTF

CDR3 length: 14
D gene: NA
clone size: NA
J gene: TRBJ1-6
V gene: TRBV5-1
CDR3 protein: CASSLVDPTTALHF

CDR3 length: 14
D gene: TRBD1
clone size: NA
J gene: TRBJ2-7
V gene: TRBV20-1
CDR3 protein: CSANDRGFPYEQYF

CDR3 length: 15
D gene: NA
clone size: NA
J gene: TRBJ2-1
V gene: TRBV5-8
CDR3 protein: CASSLTGRLYNEQFF

CDR3 length: 15
D gene: TRBD2
clone size: NA
J gene: TRBJ2-1
V gene: TRBV7-2
CDR3 protein: CASSLWGGGANEQFF

CDR3 length: 12
D gene: TRBD1
clone size: NA
J gene: TRBJ2-7
V gene: TRBV10-1
CDR3 protein: CATGTGVHEQYF